This T cell receptor (beta chain) was captured in a study of shared clonotypes between healthy human individuals. About the study: A few men and a couple of women, aged 18 to 49, were donors. Study observations and caveats: For naive CD4 cells, roughly 5% of clonotypes were shared across a few donors.

The authors loaded 200 ng DNA, about 30,000 T cell genomes, into sorted-subset replicate PCRs. Method: immunoSEQ multiplex PCR; TCRdb's copy keeps in-frame clones and lacks some. The data show some 2,000,000 clones, with roughly 95% seen just once and 0.1% to 0.15% held by the top ten. To note about this clone: Antigen unknown.

The germline gives CDR1 ENHRY, CDR2 SYGVKD. V dropped 2 bases and J dropped 6 bases, with 14 bases sitting between them. This CDR3 is built from 14 residues. The chain uses TRBV10-3 and TRBJ2-7; maybe TRBD2 (6 bases). The specimen was naive CD4+ T cells sorted from blood. Subset of the sample: CD45RA+ positively selected. This TCR was recovered from a man between 18 and 29 years old in good health. CDR3 sequence (DNA): TGTGCCATCAGTGAGAGGGCGGAGGGGAGCGAGCAGTACTTC. It translates to CAISERAEGSEQYF.